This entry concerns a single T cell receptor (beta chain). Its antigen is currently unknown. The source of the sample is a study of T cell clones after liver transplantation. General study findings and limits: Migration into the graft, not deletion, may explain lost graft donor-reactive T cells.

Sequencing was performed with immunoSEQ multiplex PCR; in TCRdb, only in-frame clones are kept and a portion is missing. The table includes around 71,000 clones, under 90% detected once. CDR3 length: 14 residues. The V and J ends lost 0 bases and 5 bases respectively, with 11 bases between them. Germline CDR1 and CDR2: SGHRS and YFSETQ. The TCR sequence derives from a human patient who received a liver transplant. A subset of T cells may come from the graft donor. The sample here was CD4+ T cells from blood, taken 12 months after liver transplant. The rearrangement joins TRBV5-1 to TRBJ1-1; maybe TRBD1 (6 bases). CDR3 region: CASSLEAGVTEAFF. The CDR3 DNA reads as TGCGCCAGCAGCTTGGAGGCAGGGGTGACTGAAGCTTTCTTT.